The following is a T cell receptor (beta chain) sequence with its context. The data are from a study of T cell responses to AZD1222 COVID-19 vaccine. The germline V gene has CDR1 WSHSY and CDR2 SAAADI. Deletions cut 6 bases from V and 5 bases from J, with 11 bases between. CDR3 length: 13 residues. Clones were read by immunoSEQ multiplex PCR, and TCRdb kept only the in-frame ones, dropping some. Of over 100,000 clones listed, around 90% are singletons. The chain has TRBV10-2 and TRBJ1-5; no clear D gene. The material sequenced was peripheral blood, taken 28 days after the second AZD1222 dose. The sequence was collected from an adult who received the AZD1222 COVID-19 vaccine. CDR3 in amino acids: CASRETTDQPQHF. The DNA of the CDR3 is TGCGCCAGCAGGGAGACAACCGATCAGCCCCAGCATTTT.